This T cell receptor beta chain was found in a study of blood T cells in healthy people across ages. Findings and caveats of the study: Researchers said unsorted PBMCs prevented a conclusive naive versus antigen-experienced comparison. A roughly linear fall in TCR beta diversity per million T cells was seen with increasing age.

CDR3 length: 15 amino acids. Germline assignment: CDR1 SEHNR and CDR2 FQNEAQ (reference sequence). The V end was cut by 1 base, the J end by 1 base, with 10 bases between. Through a sample-barcoded 5' primer and a J-beta primer mix, a second PCR was run for roughly 6 to 11 cycles. Via MiXCR, TCRdb re-called the 5' RACE reads, giving one row per CDR3 protein. This table has about a million distinct CDR3 sequences, around 54% appearing once. This clonotype has only a few counts. Its specificity is not known. Material for sequencing was blood. This TCR derives from a woman aged 60 to 75 in good health. The rearrangement joins TRBV7-9 to TRBJ2-5; D not certain. The CDR3 coding sequence is TGTGCCAGCAGCTTAGAACAGTATCTCCAAGAGACCCAGTACTTC. Amino acids: CASSLEQYLQETQYF.